The sequence of this TCR beta chain was determined in a study of shared clonotypes between healthy human individuals. It was at deep level that the assay was run. When replicate PCRs were run on sorted subsets, they used about 220 ng DNA, some 29,000 T cell genomes. Generated by immunoSEQ multiplex PCR, the TCRdb table keeps only in-frame clones and is missing some. The top ten hold approximately 1.8% of the sample, which has hundreds of thousands of clones, under 80% seen once. Subsets obtained from CD4+ cells comprised CD45RA+ naive and CD45RA-negative memory cells. The specimen was memory CD4+ T cells sorted from blood. Subset reported: CD45RA-negative fraction. The TCR comes from a woman younger than 45 in good health.

The CDR3: CSASEQLGYTF. The CDR3 nucleotides read TGCAGTGCTAGTGAACAGCTGGGCTACACCTTC. The rearrangement links TRBV20-1 to TRBJ1-2; no reliable D call. Germline V gene lookup returns CDR1 DFQATT and CDR2 SNEGSKA (reference sequence). Trimming cost V 3 bases and J 8 bases, with 10 bases left between them. The CDR3 totals 11 residues.